This T cell receptor (beta chain) was sequenced during a study of control samples from healthy donors and cancer patients. Germline loops: CDR1 MNHEY, CDR2 SVGEGT. The CDR3 is 16 amino acids. The ends were cut back, 2 bases at V and 1 base at J, with 13 bases in the middle. Measured with immunoSEQ multiplex PCR; TCRdb has only the in-frame clones, and not every one. The sample consists of around 150,000 clones, 80% to 90% of them appearing once. The V call is TRBV6-2 or TRBV6-3, the J call TRBJ2-3; a weak D match, TRBD1 (5 bases). This TCR came from a man in his late teens or twenties in good health. Material for sequencing was blood. CDR3 sequence: CASSYGWGQGTDTQYF. The CDR3 region has the DNA TGTGCCAGCAGTTACGGCTGGGGCCAGGGCACAGATACGCAGTATTTT.